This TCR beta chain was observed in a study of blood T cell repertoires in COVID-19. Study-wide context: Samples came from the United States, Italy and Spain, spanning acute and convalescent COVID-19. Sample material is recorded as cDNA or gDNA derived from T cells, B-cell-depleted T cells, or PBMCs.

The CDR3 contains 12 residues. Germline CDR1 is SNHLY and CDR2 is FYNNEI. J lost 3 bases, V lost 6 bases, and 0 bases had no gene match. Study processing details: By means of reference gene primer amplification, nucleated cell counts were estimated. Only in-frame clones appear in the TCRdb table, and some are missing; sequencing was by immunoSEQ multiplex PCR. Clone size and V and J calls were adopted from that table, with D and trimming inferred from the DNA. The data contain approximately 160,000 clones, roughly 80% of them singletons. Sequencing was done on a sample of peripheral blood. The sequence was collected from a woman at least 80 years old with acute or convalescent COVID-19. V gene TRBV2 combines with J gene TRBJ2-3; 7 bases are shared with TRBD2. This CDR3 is CASRGGTDTQYF. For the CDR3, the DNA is TGTGCCAGCAGGGGAGGGACAGATACGCAGTATTTT.